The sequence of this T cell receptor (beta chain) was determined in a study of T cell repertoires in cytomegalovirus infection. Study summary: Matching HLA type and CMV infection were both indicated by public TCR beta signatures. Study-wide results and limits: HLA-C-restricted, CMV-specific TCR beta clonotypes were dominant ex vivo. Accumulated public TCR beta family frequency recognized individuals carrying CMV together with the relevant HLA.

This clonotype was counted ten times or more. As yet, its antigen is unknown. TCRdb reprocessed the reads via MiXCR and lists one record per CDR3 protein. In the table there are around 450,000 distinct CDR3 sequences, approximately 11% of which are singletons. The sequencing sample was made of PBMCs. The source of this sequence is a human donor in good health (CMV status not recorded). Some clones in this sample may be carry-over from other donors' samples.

The CDR3 sequence is CASSPRPLDNEQFF. The CDR3 nucleotides are TGTGCCAGCAGTCCTAGACCCCTCGATAATGAGCAGTTCTTC. The rearrangement joins TRBV7-8 to TRBJ2-1; D remains ambiguous. CDR3 length equals 14 residues. V lost 6 bases and J lost 7, with 16 bases in between. Germline V gene data show CDR1 as SGHVS and CDR2 as FQNEAQ.